The text below deals with one T cell receptor (beta chain). No cognate antigen has been identified for it. No qualities accompany the bases; no much larger clone lies one base away. Trimming takes 2 bases from V and 0 bases from J, and the germline ends sit 7 bases apart. The CDR3 goes from the cysteine to the phenylalanine over 14 residues. Kept here is only the CDR3 DNA, which spans 42 bases and is read in frame from base 1. Taken from the germline V gene, the CDR1 and CDR2 loops are MNHNS and SASEGT. This record comes from a study of T-cell reconstitution after alpha-beta-depleted transplantation in children (dated by TCRdb to 2016 to 2017). Background for the entire study: T-cell immune reconstitution after TCRalphabeta/CD19-depleted allogeneic hematopoietic cell transplantation in children was quantitatively tracked in the study by means of TCR repertoire profiling.

Library method: PCR. Instrument on record: Illumina HiSeq 2500. TCR library preparation used molecular barcoding, with unique molecular identifiers applied to normalize quantification of the TCRbeta repertoire. Using fastp trimming at Q25 and MiXCR clonotype assembly, TCRdb reanalyzed the public sequencing data and kept in-frame beta chains. Every entry covers one CDR3 protein and lists the most common genes and DNA from its rows. The sample table records about 580,000 distinct CDR3 sequences; around 23% of these occur just once. Of the sample, 13% to 15% is held by the ten largest clones. Results the study describes overall, beyond this receptor: Apparently early alphabetaT-cell count recovery about two months after transplant reportedly relied on only several hundred rapidly expanded clones derived from non-depleted graft cells. Over the following months the frequencies of hyperexpanded clones went down, and after one year T-cell counts and TCRbeta diversity were mostly credited to newly produced T cells. In some patients, the high TCRbeta diversity seen at day 60 was put down to recipient T cells and intrathymic progenitors that had survived conditioning.

The treatment or condition tag for this specimen amounts to: allogeneic hematopoietic cell transplantation with graft depleted of TCRalphabeta T cells and CD19 B cells. The children who served as transplant recipients had been given grafts of TCRalphabeta/CD19-depleted allogeneic hematopoietic cells. Source: PBMCs, mostly from graft donor cells, taken 360 days after TCRalphabeta/CD19-depleted stem cell transplant. The rearranged segments are TRBV6-1 and TRBJ1-1, with the identity of the D gene unclear. The source is a boy younger than two who had a stem cell transplant for acute myeloid leukemia, so the T cells may come from the graft donor. The CDR3 has the sequence CASSEIIVNTEAFF. The DNA sequence is TGTGCCAGCAGTGAAATTATTGTGAACACTGAAGCTTTCTTT.